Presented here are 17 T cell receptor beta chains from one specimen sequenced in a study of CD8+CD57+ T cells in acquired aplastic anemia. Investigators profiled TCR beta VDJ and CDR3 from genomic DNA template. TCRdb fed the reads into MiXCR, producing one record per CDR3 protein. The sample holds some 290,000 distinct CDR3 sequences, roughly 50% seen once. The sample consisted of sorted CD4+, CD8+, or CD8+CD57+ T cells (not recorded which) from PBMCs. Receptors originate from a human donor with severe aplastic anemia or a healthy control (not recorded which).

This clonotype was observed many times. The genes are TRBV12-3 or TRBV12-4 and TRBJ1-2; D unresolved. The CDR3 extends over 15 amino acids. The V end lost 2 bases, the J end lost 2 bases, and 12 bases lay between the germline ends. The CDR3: CASSLTLSGNYGYTF. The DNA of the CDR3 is TGTGCCAGCAGTTTAACCCTTAGTGGGAACTATGGCTACACCTTC.

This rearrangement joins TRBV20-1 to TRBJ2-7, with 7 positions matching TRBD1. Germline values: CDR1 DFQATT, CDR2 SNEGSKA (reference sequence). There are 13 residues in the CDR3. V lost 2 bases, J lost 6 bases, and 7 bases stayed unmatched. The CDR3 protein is CSARKQGISEQYF. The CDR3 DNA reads TGCAGTGCTAGAAAACAGGGGATTAGCGAGCAGTACTTC.

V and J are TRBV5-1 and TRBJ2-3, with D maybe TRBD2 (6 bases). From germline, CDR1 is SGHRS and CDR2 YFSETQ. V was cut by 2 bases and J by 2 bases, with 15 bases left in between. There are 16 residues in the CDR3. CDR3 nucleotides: TGCGCCAGCAGCTTAAAAATGGGGGGTTCCACAGATACGCAGTATTTT. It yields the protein CASSLKMGGSTDTQYF.

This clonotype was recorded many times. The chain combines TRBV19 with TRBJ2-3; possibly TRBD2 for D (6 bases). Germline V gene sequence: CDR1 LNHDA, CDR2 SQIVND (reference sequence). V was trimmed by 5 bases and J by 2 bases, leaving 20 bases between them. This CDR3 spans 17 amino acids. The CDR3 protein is CASSPGSGSRNTDTQYF. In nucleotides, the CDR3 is TGTGCCAGTAGTCCCGGGAGCGGCAGCCGGAACACAGATACGCAGTATTTT.

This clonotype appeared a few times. This chain's CDR3 is CAWSATGNQPQHF. The DNA of the CDR3 is TGTGCCTGGAGTGCCACTGGCAATCAGCCCCAGCATTTT. The rearrangement uses TRBV30 and TRBJ1-5; no reliable D call. CDR3 length: 13 residues. Between the trimmed V and J ends, which lost 1 base and 2 bases, there was a span of 6 bases. Germline CDR1 and CDR2: GTSNPN and SVGIG (reference sequence).

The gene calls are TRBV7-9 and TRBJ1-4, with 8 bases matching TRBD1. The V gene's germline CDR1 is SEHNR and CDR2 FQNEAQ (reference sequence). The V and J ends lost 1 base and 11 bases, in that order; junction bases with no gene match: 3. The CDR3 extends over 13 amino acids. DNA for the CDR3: TGTGCCAGCAGCTTAGTGGGACAGGTTAAACTGTTTTTT. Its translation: CASSLVGQVKLFF.

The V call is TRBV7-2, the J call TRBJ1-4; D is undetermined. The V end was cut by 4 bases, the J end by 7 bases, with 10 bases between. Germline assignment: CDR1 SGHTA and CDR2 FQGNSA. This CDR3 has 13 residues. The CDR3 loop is CASSSDISEKLFF. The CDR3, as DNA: TGTGCCAGCAGCTCCGACATATCTGAAAAACTGTTTTTT.

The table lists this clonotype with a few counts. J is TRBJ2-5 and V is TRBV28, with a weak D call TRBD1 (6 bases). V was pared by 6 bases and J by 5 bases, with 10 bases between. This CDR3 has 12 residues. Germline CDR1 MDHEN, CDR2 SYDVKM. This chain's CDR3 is CASRYREETQYF. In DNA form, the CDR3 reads TGTGCCAGCAGGTACAGGGAGGAGACCCAGTACTTC.

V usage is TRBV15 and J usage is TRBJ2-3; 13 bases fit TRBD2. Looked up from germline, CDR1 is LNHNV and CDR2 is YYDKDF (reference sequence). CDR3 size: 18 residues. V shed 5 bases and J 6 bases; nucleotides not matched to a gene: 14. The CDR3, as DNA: TGTGCCACCAGCGGGGGACTAGCGGGGCTCCCTCGGCCGGATACGCAGTATTTT. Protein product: CATSGGLAGLPRPDTQYF. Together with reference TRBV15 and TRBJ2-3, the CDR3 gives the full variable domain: DAMVIQNPRYQVTQFGKPVTLSCSQTLNHNVMYWYQQKSSQAPKLLFHYYDKDFNNEADTPDNFQSRRPNTSFCFLDIRSPGLGDTAMYLCATSGGLAGLPRPDTQYFGPGTRLTVL.

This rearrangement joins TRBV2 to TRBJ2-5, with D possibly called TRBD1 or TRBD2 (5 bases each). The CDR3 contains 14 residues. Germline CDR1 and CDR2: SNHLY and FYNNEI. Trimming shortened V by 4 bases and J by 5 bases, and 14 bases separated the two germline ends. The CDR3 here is CASSVLGEVETQYF. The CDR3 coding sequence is TGTGCCAGCAGTGTACTGGGGGAAGTGGAGACCCAGTACTTC.

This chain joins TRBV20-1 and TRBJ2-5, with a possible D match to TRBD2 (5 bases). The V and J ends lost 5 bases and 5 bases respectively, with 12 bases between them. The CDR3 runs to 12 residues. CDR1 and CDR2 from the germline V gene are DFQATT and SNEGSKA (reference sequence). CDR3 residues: CSAQTGMETQYF. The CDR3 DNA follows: TGCAGTGCTCAGACGGGAATGGAGACCCAGTACTTC.

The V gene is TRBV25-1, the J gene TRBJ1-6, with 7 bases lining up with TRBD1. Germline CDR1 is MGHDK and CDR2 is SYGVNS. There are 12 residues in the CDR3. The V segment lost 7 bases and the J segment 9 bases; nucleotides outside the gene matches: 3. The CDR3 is CASMTGFSPLHF. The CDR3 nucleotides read TGTGCCAGCATGACAGGGTTTTCACCCCTCCACTTT.

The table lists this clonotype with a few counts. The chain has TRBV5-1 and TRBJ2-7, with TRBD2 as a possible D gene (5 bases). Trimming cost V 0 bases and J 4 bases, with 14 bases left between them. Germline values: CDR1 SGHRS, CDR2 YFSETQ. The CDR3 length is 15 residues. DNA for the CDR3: TGCGCCAGCAGCTTGGAGCAAGGAGGAGGTTACGAGCAGTACTTC. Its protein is CASSLEQGGGYEQYF.

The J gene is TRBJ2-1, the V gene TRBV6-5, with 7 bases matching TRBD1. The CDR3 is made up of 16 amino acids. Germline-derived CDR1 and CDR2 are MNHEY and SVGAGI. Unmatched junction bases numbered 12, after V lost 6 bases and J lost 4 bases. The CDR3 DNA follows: TGTGCCAGCAGCCTGACAGGGAGCGGAATTTACAATGAGCAGTTCTTC. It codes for CASSLTGSGIYNEQFF.

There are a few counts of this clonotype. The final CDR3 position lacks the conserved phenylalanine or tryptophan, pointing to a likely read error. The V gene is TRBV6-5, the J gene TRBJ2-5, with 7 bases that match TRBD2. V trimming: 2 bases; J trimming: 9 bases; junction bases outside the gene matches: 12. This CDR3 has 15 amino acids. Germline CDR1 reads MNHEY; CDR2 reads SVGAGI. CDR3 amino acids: CASSYGREIGLAQYS. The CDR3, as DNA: TGTGCCAGCAGTTACGGGCGGGAGATAGGTCTCGCCCAGTACTCC.

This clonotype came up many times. Here the CDR3 DNA reads TGTGCCAGCAGCCCCCGAGAGGGGGCCGACACTGAAGCTTTCTTT. The encoded protein is CASSPREGADTEAFF. This chain links TRBV7-3 with TRBJ1-1; 7 bases are a match to TRBD1. CDR3 length: 15 amino acids. Trimming removed 5 bases from V and 3 bases from J; junction bases left unmatched: 9. Germline CDR1 is SGHTA and CDR2 is FQGTGA.

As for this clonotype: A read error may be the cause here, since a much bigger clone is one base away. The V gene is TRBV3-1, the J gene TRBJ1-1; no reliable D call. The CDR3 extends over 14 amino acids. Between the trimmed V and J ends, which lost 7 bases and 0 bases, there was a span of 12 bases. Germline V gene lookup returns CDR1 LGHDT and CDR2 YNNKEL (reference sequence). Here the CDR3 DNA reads TGTGCCAGCACCCAGACAAGCATGAACACTGAAGCTTTCTTT. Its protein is CASTQTSMNTEAFF.